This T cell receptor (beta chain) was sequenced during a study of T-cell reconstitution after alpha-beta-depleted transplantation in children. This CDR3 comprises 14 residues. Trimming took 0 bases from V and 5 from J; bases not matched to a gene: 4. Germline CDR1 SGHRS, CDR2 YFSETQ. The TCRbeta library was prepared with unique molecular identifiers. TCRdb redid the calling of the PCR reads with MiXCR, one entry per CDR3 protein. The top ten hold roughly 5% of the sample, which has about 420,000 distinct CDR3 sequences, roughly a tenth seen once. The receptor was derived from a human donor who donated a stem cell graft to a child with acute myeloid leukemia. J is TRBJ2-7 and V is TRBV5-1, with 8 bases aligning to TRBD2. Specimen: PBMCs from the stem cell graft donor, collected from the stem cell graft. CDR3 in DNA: TGCGCCAGCAGCTTGGGGACTAGCTTGAACGAGCAGTACTTC. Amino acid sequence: CASSLGTSLNEQYF.